These 21 T cell receptor beta chains were sequenced from one sample in a study of T-cell memory formation after mild COVID-19. One entry per CDR3 protein, called by TCRdb with MiXCR from the 5' RACE reads. The sample has approximately 210,000 distinct CDR3 sequences; around 20% are singletons. Sample: PBMCs or a T cell subset sorted from them (not recorded which). The source is an adult woman who had mild COVID-19 (a few samples of this study predate the infection). Cell type and time point are not known.

This chain connects TRBV20-1 to TRBJ2-3; no clear D gene. Germline V lookup: CDR1 DFQATT, CDR2 SNEGSKA (reference sequence). Trimming took off 5 bases at V and 4 bases at J, with 10 bases between the two ends. CDR3 size: 12 residues. CDR3 sequence: CSAHKGADTQYF. CDR3 sequence (DNA): TGCAGTGCTCATAAGGGCGCAGATACGCAGTATTTT.

The chain recombines TRBV4-1 with TRBJ1-5, with a possible D match to TRBD1 (5 bases). Trimming cost V 2 bases and J 3 bases, with 11 bases left between them. The CDR3 sequence is 15 residues long. Germline V lookup: CDR1 MGHRA, CDR2 YSYEKL. The CDR3 sequence: CASSQWDGSNQPQHF. The CDR3 DNA reads TGCGCCAGCAGCCAATGGGACGGATCCAATCAGCCCCAGCATTTT.

In this sample, this clonotype turned up a few times. The chain couples TRBV27 to TRBJ1-1; D ambiguous. V lost 4 bases to trimming and J lost 1 base, with 10 bases between them. Per the germline V gene, CDR1 is MNHEY and CDR2 is SMNVEV (reference sequence). The CDR3 contains 14 residues. Here the CDR3 reads CASSWNLPNTEAFF. The CDR3 coding sequence is TGTGCCAGCAGTTGGAACCTCCCGAACACTGAAGCTTTCTTT.

V usage is TRBV6-5 and J usage is TRBJ1-1; possible D gene TRBD1, 6 bases. Deletions cut 6 bases from V and 0 bases from J, with 14 bases between. The V gene's germline CDR1 is MNHEY and CDR2 SVGAGI. This CDR3 comprises 15 residues. This CDR3 reads CASRKGGLLNTEAFF. CDR3 bases: TGTGCCAGCAGAAAAGGGGGACTCCTGAACACTGAAGCTTTCTTT.

This chain links TRBV12-3 or TRBV12-4 with TRBJ1-2; D is undetermined. This CDR3 is built from 13 residues. Trimming cost V 5 bases and J 4 bases, with 11 bases left between them. The CDR3 sequence: CASSQTLLYGYTF. Here the CDR3 DNA reads TGTGCCAGCAGTCAAACACTCCTCTATGGCTACACCTTC.

The rearrangement uses TRBV9 and TRBJ1-1, with a possible D match to TRBD1 (5 bases). CDR1 SGDLS and CDR2 YYNGEE come from the germline V gene. Trimming took 0 bases from V and 6 from J, leaving 12 bases between them. The CDR3 covers 14 residues. The CDR3, as DNA: TGTGCCAGCAGCGTAGTGGAGGGGCGGGCTGAAGCTTTCTTT. Amino acids: CASSVVEGRAEAFF.

This clonotype was picked up a small number of times. The chain has TRBV19 and TRBJ1-6; no clear D. V shed 3 bases and J shed 10 bases, with 16 bases lying between them. This CDR3 is 15 amino acids long. From germline, CDR1 is LNHDA and CDR2 SQIVND (reference sequence). The CDR3 spells CASSMGSRVQSPLHF. DNA of the CDR3: TGTGCCAGTAGTATGGGGTCGAGAGTGCAATCACCCCTCCACTTT. Based on the CDR3 plus reference TRBV19 and TRBJ1-6, the full variable domain is DGGITQSPKYLFRKEGQNVTLSCEQNLNHDAMYWYRQDPGQGLRLIYYSQIVNDFQKGDIAEGYSVSREKKESFPLTVTSAQKNPTAFYLCASSMGSRVQSPLHFGNGTRLTVT.

The V gene is TRBV20-1, the J gene TRBJ2-1; maybe TRBD2 (7 bases). Trimming removed 0 bases at V and 2 bases at J, with 11 bases between. Germline lookup yields CDR1 DFQATT and CDR2 SNEGSKA (reference sequence). The CDR3 spans 15 residues. The CDR3 region has the DNA TGCAGTGCTAGAGATAGGGGGGGGCCCTACAATGAGCAGTTCTTC. Its protein product is CSARDRGGPYNEQFF.

The chain couples TRBV11-3 to TRBJ2-3; 8 nucleotides agree with TRBD2. CDR1 SGHNT and CDR2 YENEEA come from the germline V gene. The CDR3 covers 16 residues. Trimming removed 2 bases from V and 4 bases from J; junction bases left unmatched: 8. The CDR3 bases are TGTGCCAGCAGCTTAAAGAGCGGGAGCGTCTCAGATACGCAGTATTTT. It translates to CASSLKSGSVSDTQYF.

This clonotype was seen a handful of times. J is TRBJ2-2 and V is TRBV20-1; D ambiguous. The V gene's germline CDR1 is DFQATT and CDR2 SNEGSKA (reference sequence). CDR3 size: 15 residues. V was cut by 3 bases and J by 0 bases, with 11 bases left in between. The CDR3 loop is CSASHLGSNTGELFF. The CDR3 coding sequence is TGCAGTGCTAGCCATTTGGGGTCGAACACCGGGGAGCTGTTTTTT.

V is TRBV7-2 and J is TRBJ2-4, with D tentatively TRBD1 or TRBD2 (5 bases each). The CDR3 extends over 16 amino acids. Germline loops: CDR1 SGHTA, CDR2 FQGNSA. Trimming pared 0 bases from V and 2 bases from J, leaving 11 bases between. The DNA for the CDR3 is TGTGCCAGCAGCTTAGCTCCCGGGGCCTCCAAAAACATTCAGTACTTC. Translation gives CASSLAPGASKNIQYF.

The chain is built from TRBV16 and TRBJ2-1, with 8 bases identical to TRBD2. There are 19 residues in the CDR3. With V trimmed by 1 base and J by 0 bases, 11 bases remained unmatched. The germline V gene has CDR1 KGHSY and CDR2 FQNENV. CDR3 in amino acids: CASSQFRSGSRSSYNEQFF. The CDR3 region has the DNA TGTGCCAGCAGCCAATTTAGGAGCGGGAGTAGGAGCTCCTACAATGAGCAGTTCTTC.

This chain uses TRBV14 with TRBJ2-5; TRBD1 matches at 10 bases. Germline V gene sequence: CDR1 SGHDN, CDR2 FVKESK. V dropped 4 bases and J dropped 5; count of bases not matched to a gene: 7. The CDR3 consists of 15 residues. The CDR3 loop is CASSRRQGAGETQYF. The CDR3 nucleotides are TGTGCCAGCAGCCGCAGACAGGGGGCTGGGGAGACCCAGTACTTC. Using reference TRBV14 and TRBJ2-5 for the parts outside the CDR3, the full variable domain is EAGVTQFPSHSVIEKGQTVTLRCDPISGHDNLYWYRRVMGKEIKFLLHFVKESKQDESGMPNNRFLAERTGGTYSTLKVQPAELEDSGVYFCASSRRQGAGETQYFGPGTRLLVL.

A few counts support this clonotype. The chain recombines TRBV7-8 with TRBJ2-1, with a possible D match to TRBD2 (6 bases). CDR3 size: 13 residues. Trimming stripped 5 bases from V and 13 bases from J, with 18 bases between. The germline CDR1 and CDR2 sequences are SGHVS and FQNEAQ. The CDR3 region has the DNA TGTGCCAGCAGCAAGGGTCAAGCGGGCGACCAGTTCTTC. As protein: CASSKGQAGDQFF.

The rearrangement uses TRBV18 and TRBJ2-3, with 11 positions matching TRBD2. The germline V gene has CDR1 KGHSH and CDR2 LQKENI. The V and J ends lost 3 bases and 4 bases, in that order; junction bases with no gene match: 3. The CDR3 contains 15 residues. CDR3 nucleotides: TGTGCCAGCTCACCGGTGACTAGCGGGGCAGATACGCAGTATTTT. It is translated as CASSPVTSGADTQYF. Using reference TRBV18 and TRBJ2-3 for the parts outside the CDR3, the full variable domain is NAGVMQNPRHLVRRRGQEARLRCSPMKGHSHVYWYRQLPEEGLKFMVYLQKENIIDESGMPKERFSAEFPKEGPSILRIQQVVRGDSAAYFCASSPVTSGADTQYFGPGTRLTVL.

In this sample, this clonotype turned up a few times. The V call is TRBV9, the J call TRBJ2-1, with 8 bases identical to TRBD1. The CDR3 sequence is 16 residues long. Germline values: CDR1 SGDLS, CDR2 YYNGEE. V shed 0 bases, J shed 4 bases, and the junction held 6 bases outside the gene matches. The CDR3 region has the DNA TGTGCCAGCAGCGTAGCTGGAGACAGGGGTTACAATGAGCAGTTCTTC. Translation: CASSVAGDRGYNEQFF. The entire variable domain, with the rest obtained from reference TRBV9 and TRBJ2-1, is as follows: DSGVTQTPKHLITATGQRVTLRCSPRSGDLSVYWYQQSLDQGLQFLIQYYNGEERAKGNILERFSAQQFPDLHSELNLSSLELGDSALYFCASSVAGDRGYNEQFFGPGTRLTVL.

The rearrangement links TRBV7-2 to TRBJ1-1; D ambiguous. Germline CDR1 and CDR2: SGHTA and FQGNSA. With 4 bases removed from V and 5 bases from J, the gap between germline ends came to 11 bases. This CDR3 is 13 amino acids long. CDR3 region: CASSSQLETEAFF. The CDR3 coding sequence is TGTGCCAGCAGCTCGCAACTGGAGACTGAAGCTTTCTTT.

This clonotype was observed many times. This chain uses TRBV3-1 with TRBJ2-7; 9 bases are a match to TRBD2. V lost 4 bases, J lost 6 bases, and 7 bases stayed unmatched. Germline V CDR1 and CDR2: LGHDT, YNNKEL (reference sequence). The CDR3 is made up of 14 amino acids. The CDR3 reads CASSLGLAGVEQYF. CDR3 bases: TGTGCCAGCAGCCTCGGGTTAGCGGGAGTCGAGCAGTACTTC.

This clonotype was counted only a few times. The chain recombines TRBV3-1 with TRBJ2-7, with 12 bases aligning to TRBD1. This CDR3 has 16 residues. The junction had 12 bases not matched to a gene; V was cut back by 6 bases and J by 6 bases. Germline loops: CDR1 LGHDT, CDR2 YNNKEL (reference sequence). CDR3 in DNA: TGTGCCAGCAGACTCCAGTCCGGGACAGGGGGCGGCGAGCAGTACTTC. Translating gives CASRLQSGTGGGEQYF.

The V call is TRBV3-1, the J call TRBJ2-3; tentative D call: TRBD1 (6 bases). The CDR3 runs 16 residues. V lost 7 bases and J 4 bases, leaving 21 bases between the germline ends. CDR1 is LGHDT and CDR2 is YNNKEL in the germline V gene (reference sequence). The CDR3 DNA sequence: TGTGCCAGCACCCCGGTCCTAGGCAGGGGCCCAGATACGCAGTATTTT. It translates to CASTPVLGRGPDTQYF.

The rearrangement links TRBV5-1 to TRBJ2-6; 7 bases line up with TRBD1. CDR3 length: 18 amino acids. Germline CDR1 SGHRS, CDR2 YFSETQ. The V segment lost 4 bases and the J segment 0 bases; nucleotides outside the gene matches: 10. The CDR3, as DNA: TGCGCCAGCAGCCCCCGGACAGGCATGTTCTCTGGGGCCAACGTCCTGACTTTC. Amino acid sequence: CASSPRTGMFSGANVLTF.